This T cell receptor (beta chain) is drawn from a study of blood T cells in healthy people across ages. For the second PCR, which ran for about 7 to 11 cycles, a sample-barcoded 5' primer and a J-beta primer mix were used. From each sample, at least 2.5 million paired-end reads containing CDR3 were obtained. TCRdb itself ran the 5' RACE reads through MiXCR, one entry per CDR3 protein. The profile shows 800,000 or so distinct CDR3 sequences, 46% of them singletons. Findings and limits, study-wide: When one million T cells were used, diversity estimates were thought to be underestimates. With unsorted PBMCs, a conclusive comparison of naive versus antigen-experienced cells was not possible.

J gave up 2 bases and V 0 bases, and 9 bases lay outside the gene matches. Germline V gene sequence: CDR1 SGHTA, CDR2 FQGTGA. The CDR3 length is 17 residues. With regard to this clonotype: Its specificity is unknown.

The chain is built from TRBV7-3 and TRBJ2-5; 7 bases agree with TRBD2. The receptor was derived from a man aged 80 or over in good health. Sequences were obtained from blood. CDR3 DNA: TGTGCCAGCAGCTTAACAGGGAGGGGCTCTCTTCAAGAGACCCAGTACTTC. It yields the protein CASSLTGRGSLQETQYF.